Presented here are 22 T cell receptor beta chains from one specimen sequenced in a study of blood T cell repertoires in COVID-19. The assay was immunoSEQ multiplex PCR, and TCRdb's table has in-frame clones only and misses some. Altogether roughly 330,000 clones are present, around 90% being singletons, with the ten largest covering nearly 6.5%. Sequencing was done on a sample of peripheral blood. These TCRs come from a man younger than 30 who had recovered from COVID-19.

The chain combines TRBV9 with TRBJ2-4, with TRBD1 identical over 9 bases. V lost 3 bases and J lost 3; bases outside the gene matches: 4. The CDR3 is made up of 15 amino acids. Germline assignment: CDR1 SGDLS and CDR2 YYNGEE. CDR3 sequence (DNA): TGTGCCAGCAGCGGACAGGGGGTGGACAAAAACATTCAGTACTTC. As protein: CASSGQGVDKNIQYF.

The V gene is TRBV9, the J gene TRBJ2-1; 7 bases are shared with TRBD1. J was trimmed by 2 bases and V by 4 bases; bases with no gene match: 6. Germline V lookup: CDR1 SGDLS, CDR2 YYNGEE. The CDR3 spans 15 residues. CDR3 sequence (DNA): TGTGCCAGCAGCCCACCGGACAGGACCTACAATGAGCAGTTCTTC. Translation gives CASSPPDRTYNEQFF.

The J gene is TRBJ2-2, the V gene TRBV4-3; 14 bases line up with TRBD2. Germline V gene data show CDR1 as LGHNA and CDR2 as YSLEER. This CDR3 has 17 residues. The trim removed 1 base at V and 3 bases at J, leaving 1 base unmatched. The CDR3 region is CASSQGLAGGHTGELFF. The CDR3, as DNA: TGCGCCAGCAGCCAAGGACTAGCGGGGGGGCACACCGGGGAGCTGTTTTTT.

This clone appeared once. The V and J genes are TRBV7-9 and TRBJ1-2; perhaps TRBD1 as D (5 bases). V lost 3 bases and J lost 2, with 13 bases in between. Germline CDR1 SEHNR, CDR2 FQNEAQ (reference sequence). The CDR3 length is 15 residues. CDR3 DNA sequence: TGTGCCAGCAGCTTTTGGGGCACTGAAAACTATGGCTACACCTTC. Protein sequence: CASSFWGTENYGYTF.

The sample holds one count of this clone. DNA for the CDR3: TGCGCCAGCAGCCAACAGGGGGGAAGCACTGAAGCTTTCTTT. Translating it yields CASSQQGGSTEAFF. This chain connects TRBV5-1 to TRBJ1-1; TRBD1 matches at 8 bases. This CDR3 region has 14 residues. The germline V gene has CDR1 SGHRS and CDR2 YFSETQ. V lost 4 bases, J lost 4 bases, and 6 bases stayed unmatched.

The J gene is TRBJ2-7, the V gene TRBV3-1 (or the pseudogene TRBV3-2); D is uncertain. Trimming took off 1 base at V and 1 base at J, with 8 bases between the two ends. CDR1 LGHDT and CDR2 YNNKEL come from the germline V gene (reference sequence). The CDR3 length is 14 residues. CDR3 nucleotide sequence: TGTGCCAGCAGCCAAGGCCGAGTATCCTACGAGCAGTACTTC. Its translation: CASSQGRVSYEQYF.

The genes are TRBV27 and TRBJ1-1; a possible D gene is TRBD1 (6 bases). V lost 5 bases, J lost 0 bases, and 22 bases lay in between. CDR3 length equals 18 residues. Per the germline V gene, CDR1 is MNHEY and CDR2 is SMNVEV (reference sequence). The CDR3 sequence: CASSQGPGQSLLNTEAFF. Written as DNA, the CDR3 is TGTGCCAGCAGTCAAGGGCCGGGACAAAGCTTATTGAACACTGAAGCTTTCTTT.

This clone was observed a few times. The J gene is TRBJ1-2, the V gene TRBV5-1, with D perhaps TRBD1 (5 bases). Per germline, CDR1 SGHRS and CDR2 YFSETQ. The V gene lost 4 bases and the J gene lost 5 bases, with 9 bases spanning the gap. The CDR3 has 12 residues. CDR3 nucleotide sequence: TGCGCCAGCAGCACGACAGAGTATGGCTACACCTTC. As protein: CASSTTEYGYTF.

This sequence joins TRBV10-1 and TRBJ2-1; 11 bases fit TRBD1. J lost 8 bases, V lost 5 bases, and 8 bases had no gene match. This CDR3 is 15 amino acids long. Germline V gene lookup returns CDR1 WNHNN and CDR2 SYGVQD (reference sequence). CDR3 DNA: TGCGCCAGCAGTAGCTGGGACAGGGGGATCGATGAGCAGTTCTTC. Translation gives CASSSWDRGIDEQFF.

The rearrangement joins TRBV19 to TRBJ1-1; tentative D call: TRBD1 (6 bases). The V and J ends lost 1 base and 4 bases respectively, with 10 bases between them. Germline values: CDR1 LNHDA, CDR2 SQIVND (reference sequence). The CDR3 length is 14 residues. This chain's CDR3 is CASSIVGAGTEAFF. CDR3 sequence (DNA): TGTGCCAGTAGTATAGTGGGGGCGGGCACTGAAGCTTTCTTT.

The V gene is TRBV4-1, the J gene TRBJ1-1; the D is unclear. V was pared by 0 bases and J by 1 base, with 9 bases between. This CDR3 region has 15 residues. In germline, CDR1 is MGHRA, CDR2 YSYEKL. CDR3 sequence (DNA): TGCGCCAGCAGCCAAGATAAACTGCAGAACACTGAAGCTTTCTTT. Translated: CASSQDKLQNTEAFF.

The rearrangement uses TRBV6-1 and TRBJ1-5; no clear D. The CDR3 loop spans 13 amino acids. V dropped 2 bases and J dropped 5 bases, with 7 bases sitting between them. CDR1 is MNHNS, CDR2 SASEGT, per germline. This CDR3 reads CASSESADQPQHF. DNA for the CDR3: TGTGCCAGCAGTGAAAGTGCGGATCAGCCCCAGCATTTT.

This clone has just a few counts. This sequence joins TRBV4-1 and TRBJ2-7, with 7 bases identical to TRBD1. This CDR3 has 15 residues. CDR1 and CDR2 from the germline V gene are MGHRA and YSYEKL. The trim removed 1 base at V and 3 bases at J, leaving 6 bases unmatched. As DNA, the CDR3 is TGCGCCAGCAGCCAAGCCAACAGGGGCCTCTACGAGCAGTACTTC. It translates to CASSQANRGLYEQYF.

The chain carries TRBV7-6 and TRBJ1-1; 9 bases fit TRBD1. This CDR3 region has 15 residues. V lost 1 base, J lost 0 bases, and 0 bases stayed unmatched. Per the germline V gene, CDR1 is SGHVS and CDR2 is FNYEAQ. DNA for the CDR3: TGTGCCAGCAGCTTAGGGACAGGGGTGAACACTGAAGCTTTCTTT. Its translation: CASSLGTGVNTEAFF.

The chain uses TRBV19 and TRBJ1-1; 9 bases align to TRBD1. V lost 7 bases, J lost 4 bases, and 7 bases stayed unmatched. The CDR3 loop spans 14 amino acids. The germline CDR1 and CDR2 sequences are LNHDA and SQIVND (reference sequence). Here the CDR3 reads CASTTQGAGTEAFF. CDR3 coding DNA: TGTGCCAGTACTACACAGGGGGCAGGCACTGAAGCTTTCTTT.

The chain recombines TRBV10-3 with TRBJ1-1, with 8 bases aligning to TRBD1. This CDR3 has 16 amino acids. CDR1 is ENHRY and CDR2 is SYGVKD in the germline V gene. Trimming removed 3 bases from V and 3 bases from J; junction bases left unmatched: 9. As DNA, the CDR3 is TGTGCCATCAGTGAACCGGCGGGGACAGGACACACTGAAGCTTTCTTT. Translated, it gives CAISEPAGTGHTEAFF.

V is TRBV5-1 and J is TRBJ2-6; perhaps TRBD1 as D (6 bases). Trimming took 2 bases from V and 2 from J, leaving 14 bases between them. CDR3 length: 17 residues. CDR1 is SGHRS, CDR2 YFSETQ, per germline. The CDR3 bases are TGCGCCAGCAGCTTTACAGGGTACGGTGCTGGGGCCAACGTCCTGACTTTC. Protein product: CASSFTGYGAGANVLTF. The full variable domain, its missing parts supplied by reference TRBV5-1 and TRBJ2-6, is KAGVTQTPRYLIKTRGQQVTLSCSPISGHRSVSWYQQTPGQGLQFLFEYFSETQRNKGNFPGRFSGRQFSNSRSEMNVSTLELGDSALYLCASSFTGYGAGANVLTFGAGSRLTVL.

The rearrangement joins TRBV20-1 to TRBJ2-1; 7 nucleotides line up with TRBD1. The trim removed 3 bases at V and 12 bases at J, leaving 5 bases unmatched. CDR1 is DFQATT and CDR2 is SNEGSKA in the germline V gene (reference sequence). CDR3 length equals 11 residues. The DNA for the CDR3 is TGCAGTGCTAGTCCCCCAGGGGGGCAGTTCTTC. Protein sequence: CSASPPGGQFF.

The V gene is TRBV6-2 or TRBV6-3, the J gene TRBJ2-7, with D unresolved. Germline lookup yields CDR1 MNHEY and CDR2 SVGEGT. Trimming took 0 bases from V and 4 from J, leaving 13 bases between them. This CDR3 has 15 amino acids. CDR3: CASSYSKRDGYEQYF. In DNA form, the CDR3 reads TGTGCCAGCAGTTACTCCAAGCGAGATGGGTACGAGCAGTACTTC.

CDR3 amino acids: CASSLAGWENGYTF. CDR3 DNA sequence: TGTGCCAGCAGCTTAGCAGGGTGGGAGAATGGCTACACCTTC. V and J are TRBV7-9 and TRBJ1-2; the D is unclear. CDR1 and CDR2 from the germline V gene are SEHNR and FQNEAQ (reference sequence). Trimming took 0 bases from V and 6 from J, leaving 11 bases between them. The CDR3 runs 14 residues.

The V and J genes are TRBV9 and TRBJ1-1; TRBD1 matches at 7 bases. This CDR3 region has 15 residues. V shed 0 bases and J 5 bases; nucleotides not matched to a gene: 7. In germline, CDR1 is SGDLS, CDR2 YYNGEE. The CDR3 DNA reads as TGTGCCAGCAGCGTAGACGGGACAGAGATGACTGAAGCTTTCTTT. Amino acid sequence: CASSVDGTEMTEAFF.

V is TRBV7-6 and J is TRBJ2-1, with 11 bases lining up with TRBD2. Germline CDR1 is SGHVS and CDR2 is FNYEAQ. Trimming at V came to 5 bases and at J to 3 bases, leaving 6 bases not matched to a gene. The CDR3 runs to 16 residues. CDR3 in amino acids: CASSPRTSGGYNEQFF. As DNA, the CDR3 is TGTGCCAGCAGCCCCCGCACTAGCGGGGGCTACAATGAGCAGTTCTTC.